These 32 T cell receptor beta chains came from one sample sequenced in a study of CD8 T cells in Susac syndrome. A quantity of about 0.45 to 1 ug RNA underwent reverse transcription using random hexamers. In TCRdb, the immunoSEQ multiplex PCR reads were re-called with MiXCR into one record per CDR3 protein. This repertoire shows approximately 160,000 distinct CDR3 sequences, roughly 94% found once; its top ten account for around 0.093%. Sequenced input: CD4+ T cells from PBMCs. The receptors here all came from a human donor with multiple sclerosis.

The chain couples TRBV5-1 to TRBJ1-1; D may be TRBD1 (6 bases). Germline values: CDR1 SGHRS, CDR2 YFSETQ. The CDR3 sequence is 13 residues long. V was shortened by 4 bases and J by 5 bases, with 12 bases between the two germline ends. This CDR3 is CASSGHRDTEAFF. The DNA of the CDR3 is TGCGCCAGCAGCGGACACAGGGATACTGAAGCTTTCTTT.

The chain couples TRBV20-1 to TRBJ2-3, with 9 positions matching TRBD2. Germline trimming cut 5 bases from V and 5 bases from J; bases unmatched to any gene: 11. This CDR3 is 15 amino acids long. CDR1 and CDR2 from the germline V gene are DFQATT and SNEGSKA (reference sequence). Here the CDR3 reads CSAPQPSGTLDTQYF. The CDR3 bases are TGCAGTGCTCCTCAGCCTAGCGGGACTCTAGATACGCAGTATTTT.

This chain links TRBV15 with TRBJ2-1; 10 bases are shared with TRBD2. Germline CDR1 is LNHNV and CDR2 is YYDKDF (reference sequence). The CDR3 covers 16 residues. V gave up 3 bases and J gave up 3 bases; unmatched junction bases: 5. CDR3: CATSRGLANRYNEQFF. The CDR3 DNA sequence: TGTGCCACCAGCAGGGGACTAGCGAACCGCTACAATGAGCAGTTCTTC.

The chain has TRBV4-2 and TRBJ1-1, with a weak D call TRBD1 (6 bases). The V gene lost 1 base and the J gene lost 1 base, with 13 bases spanning the gap. The CDR3 sequence is 16 residues long. CDR1 and CDR2 from the germline V gene are LGHNA and YNFKEQ. The CDR3 spells CASSQVPGAGNTEAFF. The CDR3 bases are TGTGCCAGCAGCCAAGTCCCAGGGGCCGGGAACACTGAAGCTTTCTTT.

The chain employs TRBV30 and TRBJ2-1; no reliable D call. Germline CDR1 and CDR2: GTSNPN and SVGIG (reference sequence). This CDR3 region has 13 residues. V dropped 0 bases and J dropped 9 bases, with 12 bases sitting between them. CDR3 DNA: TGTGCCTGGAGTGTTCACGTCAATGTTGAGCAGTTCTTC. Protein product: CAWSVHVNVEQFF.

CDR3 DNA: TGTGCCAGCAGTTCCCAGTTATGGACCGAGCAGTACTTC. As protein: CASSSQLWTEQYF. The chain links TRBV6-2 or TRBV6-3 to TRBJ2-7; the D is unclear. Germline V gene sequence: CDR1 MNHEY, CDR2 SVGEGT. Trimming left V 4 bases short and J 6 bases short, with 13 bases between. The CDR3 is made up of 13 amino acids.

V is TRBV5-1 and J is TRBJ2-3; tentatively, D is TRBD1 (5 bases). V shed 0 bases and J shed 3 bases, with 11 bases lying between them. This CDR3 comprises 15 residues. The germline gives CDR1 SGHRS, CDR2 YFSETQ. The CDR3: CASSLEGEGTDTQYF. The CDR3 nucleotides are TGCGCCAGCAGCTTGGAAGGGGAAGGGACAGATACGCAGTATTTT. The complete variable domain, with remaining parts taken from reference TRBV5-1 and TRBJ2-3, reads KAGVTQTPRYLIKTRGQQVTLSCSPISGHRSVSWYQQTPGQGLQFLFEYFSETQRNKGNFPGRFSGRQFSNSRSEMNVSTLELGDSALYLCASSLEGEGTDTQYFGPGTRLTVL.

This chain joins TRBV20-1 and TRBJ2-3; D is undetermined. From germline, CDR1 is DFQATT and CDR2 SNEGSKA (reference sequence). With 4 bases removed from V and 0 bases from J, the gap between germline ends came to 8 bases. The CDR3 is made up of 13 amino acids. CDR3 DNA sequence: TGCAGTGCTAAGACTTCCAGCACAGATACGCAGTATTTT. Its translation: CSAKTSSTDTQYF.

The V and J genes are TRBV9 and TRBJ2-7; D gene ambiguous. Germline loops: CDR1 SGDLS, CDR2 YYNGEE. The V end lost 4 bases, the J end lost 10 bases, and 18 bases lay between the germline ends. There are 13 residues in the CDR3. CDR3 sequence reads: CASSLSTQGDQYF. The CDR3 DNA sequence: TGTGCCAGCAGCCTGAGCACCCAAGGAGACCAGTACTTC.

The chain uses TRBV19 and TRBJ2-5; either TRBD1 or TRBD2 may fit D (5 bases each). This CDR3 spans 15 amino acids. Trimming left V 5 bases short and J 4 bases short, with 17 bases between. Germline-derived CDR1 and CDR2 are LNHDA and SQIVND (reference sequence). The chain's CDR3 is CASSGEGKSRETQYF. DNA for the CDR3: TGTGCCAGTAGTGGCGAGGGGAAAAGTAGAGAGACCCAGTACTTC.

This chain uses TRBV6-2 or TRBV6-3 with TRBJ1-6; D uncertain. The germline CDR1 and CDR2 sequences are MNHEY and SVGEGT. Trimming took 5 bases from V and 14 from J, leaving 22 bases between them. The CDR3 covers 15 residues. CDR3 bases: TGTGCCAGCAGTCCCCTTTCGGCCCTCAGTATGGCCCTCCACTTT. It yields the protein CASSPLSALSMALHF.

This sequence joins TRBV5-4 and TRBJ2-1; 7 bases agree with TRBD2. The CDR3 consists of 14 residues. Germline values: CDR1 SGHNT, CDR2 YYREEE (reference sequence). The V and J ends lost 1 base and 8 bases, in that order; junction bases with no gene match: 6. CDR3 sequence reads: CASSLRGSGDEQFF. CDR3 coding DNA: TGTGCCAGCAGCTTGCGCGGGAGTGGGGATGAGCAGTTCTTC.

The rearrangement links TRBV20-1 to TRBJ2-5; D may be TRBD2 (6 bases). Germline V gene sequence: CDR1 DFQATT, CDR2 SNEGSKA (reference sequence). This CDR3 comprises 15 residues. Deletions cut 4 bases from V and 5 bases from J, with 20 bases between. CDR3 nucleotide sequence: TGCAGTGCTAAGTCCAGCGGGCTGGTAGGGGAGACCCAGTACTTC. This sequence encodes CSAKSSGLVGETQYF.

The chain carries TRBV28 and TRBJ2-7, with TRBD1 matching 9 bases. J was trimmed by 1 base and V by 4 bases; bases with no gene match: 2. The length of the CDR3 is 14 residues. Germline V CDR1 and CDR2: MDHEN, SYDVKM. CDR3 sequence reads: CASSSDRGSYEQYF. The CDR3 nucleotides read TGTGCCAGCAGTTCGGACAGGGGATCCTACGAGCAGTACTTC.

The chain joins TRBV13 to TRBJ2-2; D is possibly TRBD1 (5 bases). This CDR3 has 19 amino acids. Trimming removed 5 bases from V and 2 bases from J, with 24 bases in between. Germline CDR1 reads PRHDT; CDR2 reads FYEKMQ (reference sequence). The CDR3: CASSPLPYSRQPNTGELFF. CDR3 coding DNA: TGTGCCAGCAGCCCACTACCGTACTCACGACAGCCAAACACCGGGGAGCTGTTTTTT.

V gene TRBV6-1 combines with J gene TRBJ2-2; 9 bases fit TRBD2. V shed 0 bases and J 4 bases; nucleotides not matched to a gene: 3. Germline loops: CDR1 MNHNS, CDR2 SASEGT. The CDR3 covers 16 residues. CDR3 loop: CASSEALAGSTGELFF. For the CDR3, the DNA is TGTGCCAGCAGTGAAGCGCTAGCGGGGTCCACCGGGGAGCTGTTTTTT.

The chain has TRBV4-2 and TRBJ2-4; 7 nucleotides match TRBD2. This CDR3 spans 13 amino acids. Trimming at V came to 3 bases and at J to 15 bases, leaving 11 bases not matched to a gene. Germline CDR1 is LGHNA and CDR2 is YNFKEQ. In nucleotides, the CDR3 is TGTGCCAGCAGCCAGGGACTAACTTTTTGGAGGTACTTC. This codes for CASSQGLTFWRYF.

This sequence joins TRBV29-1 and TRBJ2-1; TRBD2 agrees at 7 bases. V lost 4 bases to trimming and J lost 4 bases; unmatched junction nucleotides: 4. Germline-derived CDR1 and CDR2 are SQVTM and ANQGSEA. The CDR3 is 13 amino acids. CDR3 nucleotide sequence: TGCAGCGTTGTTACTAGCGCTTACAATGAGCAGTTCTTC. This encodes CSVVTSAYNEQFF.

The gene calls are TRBV15 and TRBJ2-4, with D tentatively TRBD1 (5 bases). Trimming removed 4 bases at V and 0 bases at J, with 10 bases between. Per the germline V gene, CDR1 is LNHNV and CDR2 is YYDKDF (reference sequence). The CDR3 spans 15 residues. The CDR3 region has the DNA TGTGCCACCAGCACCACAGGTAGAGCCAAAAACATTCAGTACTTC. Its translation is CATSTTGRAKNIQYF.

CDR3 DNA sequence: TGTGCCAGCAGGCTGGGGACAAACTACGAGCAGTACTTC. Amino acid sequence: CASRLGTNYEQYF. This sequence joins TRBV6-1 and TRBJ2-7, with a weak D call TRBD1 (6 bases). V was cut by 6 bases and J by 3 bases, with 12 bases left in between. Germline V CDR1 and CDR2: MNHNS, SASEGT. The CDR3 extends over 13 amino acids.

The gene calls are TRBV7-8 and TRBJ2-2; tentatively, D is TRBD1 (6 bases). Trimming left V 5 bases short and J 2 bases short, with 15 bases between. Germline-derived CDR1 and CDR2 are SGHVS and FQNEAQ. The CDR3 runs to 16 residues. CDR3 coding DNA: TGTGCCAGCAGCCCGTACAGGGTAGCCAACACCGGGGAGCTGTTTTTT. Translating gives CASSPYRVANTGELFF. The entire variable domain, with the rest obtained from reference TRBV7-8 and TRBJ2-2, is as follows: GAGVSQSPRYKVAKRGQDVALRCDPISGHVSLFWYQQALGQGPEFLTYFQNEAQLDKSGLPSDRFFAERPEGSVSTLKIQRTQQEDSAVYLCASSPYRVANTGELFFGEGSRLTVL.

V and J are TRBV20-1 and TRBJ2-1, with 11 bases lining up with TRBD2. This CDR3 is built from 14 residues. After removal of 6 bases from V and 7 bases from J, the junction contained 8 bases not matched to a gene. Germline V CDR1 and CDR2: DFQATT, SNEGSKA (reference sequence). CDR3 in DNA: TGCAGTGCGCGGCTAGCGGGAGGAGCGAATGAGCAGTTCTTC. Encoded protein: CSARLAGGANEQFF.

The rearrangement links TRBV6-5 to TRBJ1-2; the D gene is possibly TRBD1 (5 bases). CDR3 length: 15 amino acids. V lost 7 bases and J lost 1, with 16 bases in between. Germline V lookup: CDR1 MNHEY, CDR2 SVGAGI. CDR3: CASTRSGTLNYGYTF. The CDR3 nucleotides are TGTGCCAGCACTCGCTCCGGGACTCTTAACTATGGCTACACCTTC.

The rearrangement uses TRBV5-4 and TRBJ2-7; the D gene could be TRBD1 or TRBD2 (5 bases each). The germline gives CDR1 SGHNT, CDR2 YYREEE (reference sequence). The CDR3 covers 13 residues. Trimming pared 4 bases from V and 0 bases from J, leaving 8 bases between. The CDR3 here is CASSRDASYEQYF. CDR3 coding DNA: TGTGCCAGCAGCCGGGACGCCTCCTACGAGCAGTACTTC.

The chain has TRBV20-1 and TRBJ2-2, with TRBD1 as a possible D gene (6 bases). The V gene lost 5 bases and the J gene lost 6 bases, with 16 bases spanning the gap. This CDR3 is built from 14 residues. Germline assignment: CDR1 DFQATT and CDR2 SNEGSKA (reference sequence). The CDR3 loop reads CSAAKGGWAGELFF. In DNA, the CDR3 is TGCAGTGCTGCCAAAGGGGGTTGGGCCGGGGAGCTGTTTTTT.

This chain links TRBV20-1 with TRBJ2-7; 9 bases are a match to TRBD2. The V and J ends lost 6 bases and 6 bases, in that order; junction bases with no gene match: 12. CDR1 is DFQATT and CDR2 is SNEGSKA in the germline V gene (reference sequence). The CDR3 contains 14 residues. The CDR3 DNA is TGCAGTGCCCCGCCGGGGGGACTAGCTGGCGAGCAGTACTTC. It is translated as CSAPPGGLAGEQYF.

This chain uses TRBV4-2 with TRBJ2-1; D unresolved. The germline gives CDR1 LGHNA, CDR2 YNFKEQ. This CDR3 spans 15 amino acids. Trimming took 0 bases from V and 1 from J, leaving 7 bases between them. Written as DNA, the CDR3 is TGTGCCAGCAGCCAAGAGTACCAATCCTACAATGAGCAGTTCTTC. Translation: CASSQEYQSYNEQFF.

V is TRBV29-1 and J is TRBJ2-3, with D tentatively TRBD2 (7 bases). The CDR3 runs to 13 residues. Per the germline V gene, CDR1 is SQVTM and CDR2 is ANQGSEA. Trimming stripped 5 bases from V and 4 bases from J, with 13 bases between. CDR3 protein: CSVIRGGADTQYF. In DNA form, the CDR3 reads TGCAGCGTTATTCGAGGGGGGGCAGATACGCAGTATTTT.

The chain joins TRBV24-1 to TRBJ2-1; D may be TRBD1 or TRBD2 (5 bases each). V lost 3 bases and J 9 bases, leaving 17 bases between the germline ends. The CDR3 sequence is 15 residues long. From germline, CDR1 is KGHDR and CDR2 SFDVKD. The CDR3 spells CATSDGDGWMGEQFF. The CDR3 DNA is TGTGCCACCAGTGATGGGGACGGGTGGATGGGTGAGCAGTTCTTC.

The chain couples TRBV3-1 to TRBJ1-1; D is possibly TRBD1 (6 bases). V was shortened by 4 bases and J by 6 bases, with 18 bases between the two germline ends. The CDR3 sequence is 15 residues long. Per the germline V gene, CDR1 is LGHDT and CDR2 is YNNKEL (reference sequence). The CDR3 here is CASSLFRGGDAEAFF. The CDR3 DNA sequence: TGTGCCAGCAGCCTCTTCAGGGGCGGTGACGCTGAAGCTTTCTTT.

The J gene is TRBJ2-5, the V gene TRBV7-2; D gene unclear. The CDR3 length is 14 residues. The germline V and J ends were trimmed by 2 bases and 5 bases, with 12 bases remaining between them. Germline values: CDR1 SGHTA, CDR2 FQGNSA. Here the CDR3 reads CASSLNGDVETQYF. The CDR3 region has the DNA TGTGCCAGCAGCTTAAATGGGGATGTGGAGACCCAGTACTTC.

The V and J genes are TRBV4-1 and TRBJ2-7; 8 bases agree with TRBD2. Per germline, CDR1 MGHRA and CDR2 YSYEKL. The CDR3 extends over 15 amino acids. Trimming removed 3 bases from V and 4 bases from J; junction bases left unmatched: 8. CDR3 amino acids: CASSQTSSGRYEQYF. The CDR3 DNA reads as TGCGCCAGCAGCCAGACCTCTAGCGGGCGGTACGAGCAGTACTTC.